This paragraph covers one TCR beta chain sequence. Per the authors' pipeline: For nucleated cells, counts were estimated from reference gene primer amplification. The data were produced by immunoSEQ multiplex PCR, yet TCRdb's version contains in-frame clones alone and is incomplete. That table supplies the V and J calls and clone size; D and trimming were determined from the DNA. The sample shows 250,000 to 400,000 clones, about nine tenths of them seen only once. Losses at the gene ends were 5 bases for V and 6 bases for J; bases not matched to a gene: 6. Germline V lookup: CDR1 LNHDA, CDR2 SQIVND (reference sequence). The CDR3 is 14 amino acids. The data were obtained in a study of blood T cell repertoires in COVID-19. About the research overall: COVID-19 samples collected from the United States, Italy and Spain covered acute and convalescent phases. The cDNA or gDNA used as material had been derived from T cells, B-cell-depleted T cells, or PBMCs.

Sample: peripheral blood. The genes are TRBV19 and TRBJ1-5, with 8 bases matching TRBD1. This clonotype was sampled from a man aged 50 to 59 with active or convalescent COVID-19. The CDR3 is CASSYDRGGQPQHF. The CDR3 DNA follows: TGTGCCAGTAGTTACGACAGGGGCGGTCAGCCCCAGCATTTT.